Described below is a single T cell receptor beta chain sequence and its context. Its antigen remains unknown. The method was immunoSEQ multiplex PCR; TCRdb's version includes in-frame clones alone and lacks a portion of them. This sample has 37,000 or so clones; 90% to 95% occur once, and the top ten carry about an eighth. The data were taken from a study of T cells in tuberculosis. Study-level results: Selection depended on which cryopreserved specimens were available. Active tuberculosis patients had shorter CDR3-alpha; the beta difference was nonsignificant.

Trimming stripped 5 bases from V and 3 bases from J, with 10 bases between. This CDR3 contains 13 residues. Germline CDR1 and CDR2: SNHLY and FYNNEI. The specimen was PBMCs. The sequence was obtained from a donor aged 10-30 years with latent tuberculosis or without tuberculosis infection. Some clones in this sample may be carry-over from other donors' samples. This chain uses TRBV2 with TRBJ1-1; D is perhaps TRBD1 (6 bases). CDR3 sequence reads: CASSPTGYTEAFF. The CDR3 DNA sequence: TGTGCCAGCAGTCCTACAGGGTACACTGAAGCTTTCTTT.